This note documents a single TCR beta chain sequence. These data belong to a study of blood T cell repertoires in COVID-19. As for the study in general: Sites across the United States, Italy and Spain contributed samples from acute and convalescent COVID-19. PBMCs, B-cell-depleted T cells, or T cells provided the cDNA or gDNA that made up the material.

Methods used by the authors: For nucleated cells, counts were estimated from reference gene primer amplification. Assay: immunoSEQ multiplex PCR; the TCRdb copy retains only in-frame clones and omits some. V, J and clone size were drawn from that table, and D and trimming were deduced from the DNA. The profile shows roughly 30,000 clones, 80% to 90% of them singletons. Germline values: CDR1 SGHNT, CDR2 YYREEE (reference sequence). This CDR3 contains 13 residues. Trimming shortened V by 3 bases and J by 1 base, and 8 bases separated the two germline ends. The sample comprised peripheral blood. The TCR sequence derives from a human donor with acute or convalescent COVID-19. The donor label of this sample is uncertain. This chain joins TRBV5-4 and TRBJ2-7; possible D gene TRBD2, 5 bases. CDR3 sequence reads: CASSWWTSYEQYF. The CDR3 DNA is TGTGCCAGCAGCTGGTGGACTTCCTACGAGCAGTACTTC.